This T cell receptor (beta chain) was sequenced for a study of cytomegalovirus exposure and HLA in healthy donors. Germline CDR1 is SEHNR and CDR2 is FQNEAQ (reference sequence). J lost 2 bases, V lost 5 bases, and 11 bases had no gene match. This CDR3 has 17 amino acids. As regards this clone: Its antigen remains unidentified.

Study-wide findings and caveats: The likely explanation for a cluster of highly shared sequence variants was sequencing artifact.

The PCR used 60 Vbeta and 13 Jbeta primers. In the study's own analysis: Some 11 million of the 75 million to 95 million unique TCR beta chains counted in a later analysis were shared. The table came from immunoSEQ multiplex PCR; TCRdb's copy has only in-frame clones and leaves some out. That table gives V, J and clone size, and the DNA gave D and trimming. The table shows about 83,000 clones, with around 79% occurring only once. The specimen was PBMCs. This TCR was recovered from a man aged 18 to 30 in good health and CMV-seropositive. The V call is TRBV7-9, the J call TRBJ2-3; 9 bases match TRBD2. The CDR3 DNA follows: TGTGCCAGCAGCCGAGGGGTGACTAGCGGCAACACAGATACGCAGTATTTT. Its protein is CASSRGVTSGNTDTQYF.